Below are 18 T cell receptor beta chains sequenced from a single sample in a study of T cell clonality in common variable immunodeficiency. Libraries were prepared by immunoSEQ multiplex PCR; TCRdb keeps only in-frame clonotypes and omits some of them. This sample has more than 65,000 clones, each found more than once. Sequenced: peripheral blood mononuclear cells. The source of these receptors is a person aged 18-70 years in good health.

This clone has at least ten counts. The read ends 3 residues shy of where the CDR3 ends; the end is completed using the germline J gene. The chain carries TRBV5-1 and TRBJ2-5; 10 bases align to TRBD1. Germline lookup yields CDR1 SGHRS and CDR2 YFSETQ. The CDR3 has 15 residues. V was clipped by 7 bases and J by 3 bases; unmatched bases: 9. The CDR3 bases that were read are TGCGCCAGCCGGACTCGGGGGACAGGGGAAGAGACC. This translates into CASRTRGTGEET. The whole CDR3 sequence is CASRTRGTGEETQYF.

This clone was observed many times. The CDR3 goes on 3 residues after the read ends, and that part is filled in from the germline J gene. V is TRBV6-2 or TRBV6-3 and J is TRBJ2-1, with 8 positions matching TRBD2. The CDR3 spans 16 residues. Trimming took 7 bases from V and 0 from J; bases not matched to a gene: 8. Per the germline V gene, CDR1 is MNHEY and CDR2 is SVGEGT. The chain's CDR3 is CASTGRDITSYNEQFF. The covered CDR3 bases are TGTGCCAGCACCGGGAGGGACATCACCTCCTACAATGAG.

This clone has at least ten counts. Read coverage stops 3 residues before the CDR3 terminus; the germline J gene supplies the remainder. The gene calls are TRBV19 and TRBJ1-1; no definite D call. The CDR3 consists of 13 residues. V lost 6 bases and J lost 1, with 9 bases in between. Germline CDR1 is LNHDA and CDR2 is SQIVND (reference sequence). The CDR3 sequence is CASRSSGNTEAFF. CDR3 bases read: TGTGCCAGTAGGTCTAGTGGGAACACTGAA. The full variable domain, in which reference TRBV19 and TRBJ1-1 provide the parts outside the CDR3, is DGGITQSPKYLFRKEGQNVTLSCEQNLNHDAMYWYRQDPGQGLRLIYYSQIVNDFQKGDIAEGYSVSREKKESFPLTVTSAQKNPTAFYLCASRSSGNTEAFFGQGTRLTVV.

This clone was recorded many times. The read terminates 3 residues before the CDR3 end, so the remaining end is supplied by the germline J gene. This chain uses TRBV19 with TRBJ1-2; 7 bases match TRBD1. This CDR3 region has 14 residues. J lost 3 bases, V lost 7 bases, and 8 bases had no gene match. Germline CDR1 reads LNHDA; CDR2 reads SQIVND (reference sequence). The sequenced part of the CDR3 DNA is TGTGCCAGTAAGAACTGGCAGGGGGACTATGGC. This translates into CASKNWQGDYG. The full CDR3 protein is CASKNWQGDYGYTF.

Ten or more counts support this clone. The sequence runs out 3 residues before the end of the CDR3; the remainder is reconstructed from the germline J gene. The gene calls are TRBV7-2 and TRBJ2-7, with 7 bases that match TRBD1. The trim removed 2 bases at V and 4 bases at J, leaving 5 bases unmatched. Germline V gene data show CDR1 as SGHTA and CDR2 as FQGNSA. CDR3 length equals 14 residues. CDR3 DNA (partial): TGTGCCAGCAGCTTAAATTGGGACAGTTACGAG. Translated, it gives CASSLNWDSYE. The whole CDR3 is CASSLNWDSYEQYF.

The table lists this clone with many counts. The CDR3 DNA, read in part, is TGTGCCAGCACCATACTAGCGGGATTCTACGAG. This codes for CASTILAGFYE. The CDR3 in full is CASTILAGFYEQYF. The rearrangement links TRBV6-2 or TRBV6-3 to TRBJ2-7; 10 bases match TRBD2. The DNA ends 3 residues before the CDR3 does, and the rest of the CDR3 is filled in from the germline J gene. The germline V gene encodes CDR1 MNHEY and CDR2 SVGEGT. The CDR3 has 14 amino acids. V was pared by 7 bases and J by 3 bases, with 6 bases of the junction left unmatched.

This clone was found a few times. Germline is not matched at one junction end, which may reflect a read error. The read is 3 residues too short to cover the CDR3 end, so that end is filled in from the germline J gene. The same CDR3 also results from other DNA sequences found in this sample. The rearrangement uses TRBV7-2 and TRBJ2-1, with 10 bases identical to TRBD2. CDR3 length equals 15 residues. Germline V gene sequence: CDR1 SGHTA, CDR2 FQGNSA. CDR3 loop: CASSQLAGHYNEQFF. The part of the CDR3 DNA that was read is TGCGCCAGCAGCCAACTAGCGGGACATTACAATGAG.

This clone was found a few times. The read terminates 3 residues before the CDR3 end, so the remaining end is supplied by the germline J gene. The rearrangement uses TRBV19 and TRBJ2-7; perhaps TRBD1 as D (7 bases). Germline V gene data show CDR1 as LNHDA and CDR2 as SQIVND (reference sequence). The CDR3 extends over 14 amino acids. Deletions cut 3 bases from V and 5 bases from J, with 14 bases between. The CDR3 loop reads CASSIVQGRNEQYF. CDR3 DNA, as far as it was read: TGTGCCAGTAGTATTGTACAGGGGAGGAACGAG. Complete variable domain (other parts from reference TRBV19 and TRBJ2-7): DGGITQSPKYLFRKEGQNVTLSCEQNLNHDAMYWYRQDPGQGLRLIYYSQIVNDFQKGDIAEGYSVSREKKESFPLTVTSAQKNPTAFYLCASSIVQGRNEQYFGPGTRLTVT.

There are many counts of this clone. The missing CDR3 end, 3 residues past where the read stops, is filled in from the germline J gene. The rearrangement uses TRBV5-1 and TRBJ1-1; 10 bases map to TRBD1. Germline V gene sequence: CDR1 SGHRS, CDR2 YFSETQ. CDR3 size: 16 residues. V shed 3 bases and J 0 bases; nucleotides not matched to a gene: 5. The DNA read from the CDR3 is TGCGCCAGCAGCTCGGGACAGGGGACTATGAACACTGAA. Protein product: CASSSGQGTMNTE. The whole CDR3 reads CASSSGQGTMNTEAFF.

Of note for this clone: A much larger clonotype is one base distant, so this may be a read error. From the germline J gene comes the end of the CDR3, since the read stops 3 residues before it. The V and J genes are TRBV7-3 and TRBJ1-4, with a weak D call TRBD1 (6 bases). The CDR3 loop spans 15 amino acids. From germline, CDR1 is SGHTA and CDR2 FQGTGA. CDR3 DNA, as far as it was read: TGTGCCAGCAGCCTACAGGGCTATGGGGCCAACGTA. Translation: CASSLQGYGANV. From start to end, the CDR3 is CASSLQGYGANVLFF. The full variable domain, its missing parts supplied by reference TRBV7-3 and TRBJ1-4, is GAGVSQTPSNKVTEKGKYVELRCDPISGHTALYWYRQSLGQGPEFLIYFQGTGAADDSGLPNDRFFAVRPEGSVSTLKIQRTERGDSAVYLCASSLQGYGANVLFFGSGTQLSVL.

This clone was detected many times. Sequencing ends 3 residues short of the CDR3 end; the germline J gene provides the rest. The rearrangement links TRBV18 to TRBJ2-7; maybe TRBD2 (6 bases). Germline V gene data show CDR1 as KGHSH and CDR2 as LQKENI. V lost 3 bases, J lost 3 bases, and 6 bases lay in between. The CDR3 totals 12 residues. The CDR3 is CASSPEGYEQYF. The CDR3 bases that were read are TGTGCCAGCTCACCGGAGGGCTACGAG.

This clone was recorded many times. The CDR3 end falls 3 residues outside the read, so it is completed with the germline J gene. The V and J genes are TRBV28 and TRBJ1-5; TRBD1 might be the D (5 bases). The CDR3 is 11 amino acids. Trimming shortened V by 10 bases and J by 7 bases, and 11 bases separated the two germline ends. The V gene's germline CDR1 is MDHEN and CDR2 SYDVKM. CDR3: CATTGGQPQHF. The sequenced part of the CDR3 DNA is TGTGCCACCACCGGGGGACAGCCC.

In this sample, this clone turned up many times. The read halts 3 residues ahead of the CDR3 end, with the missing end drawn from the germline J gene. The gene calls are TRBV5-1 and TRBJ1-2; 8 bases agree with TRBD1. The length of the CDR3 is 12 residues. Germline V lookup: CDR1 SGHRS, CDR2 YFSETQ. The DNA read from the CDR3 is TGCGCCAGCAGTTCCGGACAGGGCGGC. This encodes CASSSGQGG. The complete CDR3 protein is CASSSGQGGYTF. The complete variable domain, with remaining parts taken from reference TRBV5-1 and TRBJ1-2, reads KAGVTQTPRYLIKTRGQQVTLSCSPISGHRSVSWYQQTPGQGLQFLFEYFSETQRNKGNFPGRFSGRQFSNSRSEMNVSTLELGDSALYLCASSSGQGGYTFGSGTRLTVV.

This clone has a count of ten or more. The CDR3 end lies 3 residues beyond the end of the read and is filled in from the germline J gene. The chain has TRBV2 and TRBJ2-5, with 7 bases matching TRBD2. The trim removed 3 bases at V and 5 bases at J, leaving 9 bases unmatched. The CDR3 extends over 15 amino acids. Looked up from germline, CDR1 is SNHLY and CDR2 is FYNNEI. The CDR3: CASSENGGGEETQYF. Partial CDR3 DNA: TGTGCCAGCAGTGAGAACGGCGGGGGAGAGGAGACC.

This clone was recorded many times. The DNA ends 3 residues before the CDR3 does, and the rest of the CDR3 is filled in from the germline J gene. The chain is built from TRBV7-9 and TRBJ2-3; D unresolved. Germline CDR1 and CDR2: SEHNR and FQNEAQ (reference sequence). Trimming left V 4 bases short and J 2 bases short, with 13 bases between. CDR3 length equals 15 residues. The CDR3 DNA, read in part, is TGTGCCAGCAGCTCCCTGTACCCAGACACAGATACG. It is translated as CASSSLYPDTDT. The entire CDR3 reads CASSSLYPDTDTQYF.

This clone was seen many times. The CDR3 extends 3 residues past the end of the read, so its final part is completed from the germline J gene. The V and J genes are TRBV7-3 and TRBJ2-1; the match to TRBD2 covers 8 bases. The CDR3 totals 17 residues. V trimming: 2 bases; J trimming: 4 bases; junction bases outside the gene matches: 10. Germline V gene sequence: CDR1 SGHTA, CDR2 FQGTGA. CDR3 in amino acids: CASSLLTSASGYNEQFF. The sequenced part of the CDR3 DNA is TGTGCCAGCAGCTTATTAACTTCCGCTAGCGGGTACAATGAG. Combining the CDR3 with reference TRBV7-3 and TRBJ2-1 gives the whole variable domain GAGVSQTPSNKVTEKGKYVELRCDPISGHTALYWYRQSLGQGPEFLIYFQGTGAADDSGLPNDRFFAVRPEGSVSTLKIQRTERGDSAVYLCASSLLTSASGYNEQFFGPGTRLTVL.

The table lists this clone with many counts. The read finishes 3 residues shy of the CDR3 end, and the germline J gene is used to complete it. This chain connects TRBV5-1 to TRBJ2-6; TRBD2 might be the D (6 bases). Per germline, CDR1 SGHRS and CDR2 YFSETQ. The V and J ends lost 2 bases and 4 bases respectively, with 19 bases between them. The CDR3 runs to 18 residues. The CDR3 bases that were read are TGCGCCAGCAGCTTTAGCGGAGTCCGTACCAGGGGGGCCAACGTC. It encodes CASSFSGVRTRGANV. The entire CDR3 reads CASSFSGVRTRGANVLTF.

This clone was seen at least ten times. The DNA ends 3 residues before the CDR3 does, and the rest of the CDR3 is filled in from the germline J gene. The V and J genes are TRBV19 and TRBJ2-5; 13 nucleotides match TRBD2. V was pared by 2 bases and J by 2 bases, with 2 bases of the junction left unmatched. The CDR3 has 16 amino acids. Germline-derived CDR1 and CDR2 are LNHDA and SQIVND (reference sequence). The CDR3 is CASSILLAGGQETQYF. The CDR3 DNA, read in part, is TGTGCCAGTAGTATACTACTAGCGGGAGGGCAAGAGACC.